This passage covers 30 T cell receptor beta chains from one sample sequenced in a study of T cell repertoires in ileal Crohn's disease. Time point: neoterminal ileum biopsy at postoperative endoscopy, about 6 months after surgery. Sequencing used immunoSEQ multiplex PCR; TCRdb keeps in-frame clones, though not all of them. The table shows about 59,000 clones, with about 88% occurring only once. The sequenced material came from ileal tissue. These receptors came from an adult with Crohn's disease.

V and J are TRBV5-4 and TRBJ1-1; possibly TRBD1 for D (6 bases). Trimming took 0 bases from V and 5 from J, leaving 11 bases between them. Germline values: CDR1 SGHNT, CDR2 YYREEE (reference sequence). CDR3 length: 14 residues. The CDR3 region is CASSLEQGWTEAFF. CDR3 DNA sequence: TGTGCCAGCAGCTTGGAACAGGGTTGGACTGAAGCTTTCTTT.

V gene TRBV11-1 combines with J gene TRBJ2-3; 7 positions match TRBD1. J lost 0 bases, V lost 1 base, and 7 bases had no gene match. In germline, CDR1 is SGHAT, CDR2 FQDESV (reference sequence). The CDR3 loop spans 17 amino acids. Here the CDR3 reads CASSLGGQTTSTDTQYF. CDR3 nucleotides: TGTGCCAGCAGCTTAGGGGGACAGACTACTAGCACAGATACGCAGTATTTT.

CDR3 in DNA: TGTGCCAGCACAACAGGGTTAATGAACACTGAAGCTTTCTTT. It is translated as CASTTGLMNTEAFF. The rearrangement joins TRBV6-1 to TRBJ1-1; D possibly corresponds to TRBD1 (6 bases). The germline V and J ends were trimmed by 7 bases and 0 bases, with 12 bases remaining between them. CDR1 is MNHNS, CDR2 SASEGT, per germline. The CDR3 is 14 residues long.

The chain recombines TRBV18 with TRBJ2-6; perhaps TRBD1 as D (6 bases). Germline-derived CDR1 and CDR2 are KGHSH and LQKENI. This CDR3 is built from 16 residues. Between the trimmed V and J ends, which lost 5 bases and 2 bases, there was a span of 13 bases. This CDR3 reads CASSKDWGPGANVLTF. Here the CDR3 DNA reads TGTGCCAGCTCAAAAGACTGGGGGCCTGGGGCCAACGTCCTGACTTTC.

The chain employs TRBV5-6 and TRBJ1-2; 11 bases match TRBD1. The CDR3 is 18 residues long. Unmatched junction bases numbered 15, after V lost 1 base and J lost 7 bases. Per the germline V gene, CDR1 is SGHDT and CDR2 is YYEEEE. CDR3 sequence reads: CASSLNVLSGQGVSGYTF. CDR3 in DNA: TGTGCCAGCAGCTTGAATGTTCTGTCGGGACAGGGGGTATCTGGCTACACCTTC.

This clone has only one observation. The chain combines TRBV18 with TRBJ2-3; D might be TRBD1 (5 bases). The germline V and J ends were trimmed by 2 bases and 3 bases, with 9 bases remaining between them. Germline CDR1 reads KGHSH; CDR2 reads LQKENI. The CDR3 length is 14 residues. The CDR3 DNA is TGTGCCAGCTCACCAGCTGGGGCTACAGATACGCAGTATTTT. It codes for CASSPAGATDTQYF.

The rearrangement joins TRBV7-9 to TRBJ2-1; no reliable D call. The CDR3 has 12 residues. Looked up from germline, CDR1 is SEHNR and CDR2 is FQNEAQ (reference sequence). V lost 6 bases, J lost 10 bases, and 13 bases lay in between. The CDR3: CASRYTNLEQFF. Written as DNA, the CDR3 is TGTGCCAGCAGGTATACAAACCTCGAGCAGTTCTTC.

The CDR3 sequence is CASSLGDRVGDEQYF. CDR3 sequence (DNA): TGTGCCAGCAGCTTAGGGGACAGGGTTGGAGACGAGCAGTACTTC. The chain carries TRBV7-6 and TRBJ2-7; 9 positions agree with TRBD1. Per germline, CDR1 SGHVS and CDR2 FNYEAQ. CDR3 length: 15 residues. Unmatched junction bases numbered 6, after V lost 1 base and J lost 5 bases. Complete variable domain (other parts from reference TRBV7-6 and TRBJ2-7): GAGVSQSPRYKVTKRGQDVALRCDPISGHVSLYWYRQALGQGPEFLTYFNYEAQQDKSGLPNDRFSAERPEGSISTLTIQRTEQRDSAMYRCASSLGDRVGDEQYFGPGTRLTVT.

V is TRBV15 and J is TRBJ2-7; TRBD1 is a possible D gene (5 bases). The ends were cut back, 0 bases at V and 4 bases at J, with 16 bases in the middle. The germline V gene encodes CDR1 LNHNV and CDR2 YYDKDF (reference sequence). This CDR3 is built from 16 residues. The CDR3 loop is CATSRDLVGAAYEQYF. The CDR3 region has the DNA TGTGCCACCAGCAGAGATCTGGTAGGGGCCGCTTACGAGCAGTACTTC.

The chain links TRBV2 to TRBJ2-7; TRBD1 aligns across 7 bases. Germline CDR1 is SNHLY and CDR2 is FYNNEI. Trimming took 6 bases from V and 6 from J; bases not matched to a gene: 8. This CDR3 is built from 13 residues. The CDR3 DNA reads TGTGCCAGCAGCGTAGACAGGGTGGGCGAGCAGTACTTC. This gives the protein CASSVDRVGEQYF.

This rearrangement joins TRBV10-2 to TRBJ1-2, with D possibly matching TRBD1 (5 bases). The germline V and J ends were trimmed by 9 bases and 7 bases, with 24 bases remaining between them. CDR3 length: 15 residues. Germline V lookup: CDR1 WSHSY, CDR2 SAAADI. The CDR3 loop reads CASLPLGQSLLGYTF. The CDR3 coding sequence is TGCGCCAGTCTCCCTTTGGGGCAGTCCCTTCTTGGCTACACCTTC.

The CDR3 protein is CASSLGGAAGYTF. In DNA, the CDR3 is TGTGCCAGCAGCCTAGGTGGAGCAGCCGGCTACACCTTC. The V gene is TRBV7-8, the J gene TRBJ1-2; D remains unclear. The CDR3 totals 13 residues. V dropped 5 bases and J dropped 8 bases, with 15 bases sitting between them. Germline V CDR1 and CDR2: SGHVS, FQNEAQ.

This chain joins TRBV10-2 and TRBJ2-5, with 12 bases matching TRBD2. The germline gives CDR1 WSHSY, CDR2 SAAADI. Unmatched junction bases numbered 8, after V lost 2 bases and J lost 4 bases. The CDR3 spans 17 residues. This CDR3 reads CASSEGASGGAGETQYF. CDR3 sequence (DNA): TGCGCCAGCAGTGAGGGGGCTAGCGGGGGGGCCGGAGAGACCCAGTACTTC.

This clone was seen once. CDR3 in DNA: TGTGCCACCCAGGCAGGGGCCCAGGGTCGCACAGATACGCAGTATTTT. Its protein is CATQAGAQGRTDTQYF. The chain employs TRBV15 and TRBJ2-3, with D possibly being TRBD1 (6 bases). The CDR3 is 16 residues long. CDR1 and CDR2 from the germline V gene are LNHNV and YYDKDF (reference sequence). V was clipped by 8 bases and J by 1 base, with 19 bases between them. The full variable domain, in which reference TRBV15 and TRBJ2-3 provide the parts outside the CDR3, is DAMVIQNPRYQVTQFGKPVTLSCSQTLNHNVMYWYQQKSSQAPKLLFHYYDKDFNNEADTPDNFQSRRPNTSFCFLDIRSPGLGDTAMYLCATQAGAQGRTDTQYFGPGTRLTVL.

The V gene is TRBV2, the J gene TRBJ1-1, with D possibly matching TRBD1 (5 bases). The V end was cut by 3 bases, the J end by 11 bases, with 19 bases between. Germline V lookup: CDR1 SNHLY, CDR2 FYNNEI. This CDR3 has 14 amino acids. The CDR3 DNA follows: TGTGCCAGCAGTGAGGATCCCAGGGCGAGCTGGGCTTTCTTT. Amino acids: CASSEDPRASWAFF.

V usage is TRBV19 and J usage is TRBJ2-3; perhaps TRBD1 as D (6 bases). V was clipped by 3 bases and J by 2 bases, with 9 bases between them. This CDR3 spans 14 amino acids. CDR1 LNHDA and CDR2 SQIVND come from the germline V gene (reference sequence). CDR3 loop: CASSMDRNTDTQYF. In nucleotides, the CDR3 is TGTGCCAGTAGTATGGACAGAAACACAGATACGCAGTATTTT. Drawing the rest from reference TRBV19 and TRBJ2-3, the complete variable domain is DGGITQSPKYLFRKEGQNVTLSCEQNLNHDAMYWYRQDPGQGLRLIYYSQIVNDFQKGDIAEGYSVSREKKESFPLTVTSAQKNPTAFYLCASSMDRNTDTQYFGPGTRLTVL.

The chain links TRBV4-3 to TRBJ2-7; TRBD1 might be the D (6 bases). CDR1 is LGHNA and CDR2 is YSLEER in the germline V gene. This CDR3 contains 18 residues. Trimming removed 1 base at V and 8 bases at J, with 27 bases between. DNA for the CDR3: TGCGCCAGCAGCCAAGGCGATCGTGGTTGGAGACAGGAAAATCAGCAGTACTTC. Translating gives CASSQGDRGWRQENQQYF.

Written as DNA, the CDR3 is TGTGCCAGCTCACCACCGACAGGGGGTTCCTATGGCTACACCTTC. This translates into CASSPPTGGSYGYTF. The J gene is TRBJ1-2, the V gene TRBV18, with 9 bases aligning to TRBD1. CDR3 length: 15 residues. Trimming took 0 bases from V and 4 from J; bases not matched to a gene: 3. Germline V lookup: CDR1 KGHSH, CDR2 LQKENI. Combining the CDR3 with reference TRBV18 and TRBJ1-2 gives the whole variable domain NAGVMQNPRHLVRRRGQEARLRCSPMKGHSHVYWYRQLPEEGLKFMVYLQKENIIDESGMPKERFSAEFPKEGPSILRIQQVVRGDSAAYFCASSPPTGGSYGYTFGSGTRLTVV.

The chain recombines TRBV5-6 with TRBJ1-2; the D is unclear. The length of the CDR3 is 14 residues. Germline lookup yields CDR1 SGHDT and CDR2 YYEEEE. Trimming removed 0 bases from V and 8 bases from J, with 14 bases in between. The DNA of the CDR3 is TGTGCCAGCAGCTTGGGGTTACAGCCTGGGGGCTACACCTTC. Its protein is CASSLGLQPGGYTF.

This chain connects TRBV7-8 to TRBJ1-4; D is undetermined. This CDR3 region has 15 residues. The germline V and J ends were trimmed by 5 bases and 4 bases, with 14 bases remaining between them. Looked up from germline, CDR1 is SGHVS and CDR2 is FQNEAQ. CDR3 DNA: TGTGCCAGCAGCCTCACGGGGTGGGGTAATGAAAAACTGTTTTTT. It is translated as CASSLTGWGNEKLFF.

This chain links TRBV5-4 with TRBJ2-2, with 9 bases matching TRBD2. The V and J ends lost 2 bases and 2 bases, in that order; junction bases with no gene match: 7. CDR1 is SGHNT and CDR2 is YYREEE in the germline V gene (reference sequence). The CDR3 extends over 17 amino acids. CDR3 sequence reads: CASSLGAGGGNTGELFF. In nucleotides, the CDR3 is TGTGCCAGCAGCTTAGGAGCGGGGGGTGGAAACACCGGGGAGCTGTTTTTT.

The rearrangement links TRBV28 to TRBJ1-1; D call uncertain. This CDR3 has 14 amino acids. Trimming took 4 bases from V and 0 from J, leaving 9 bases between them. The germline CDR1 and CDR2 sequences are MDHEN and SYDVKM. The CDR3 nucleotides are TGTGCCAGCAGTTCCCCGGTAATGAACACTGAAGCTTTCTTT. This sequence encodes CASSSPVMNTEAFF.

J is TRBJ2-2 and V is TRBV4-2, with a possible D match to TRBD1 (7 bases). The CDR3 length is 14 residues. Trimming removed 5 bases from V and 7 bases from J, with 14 bases in between. Germline loops: CDR1 LGHNA, CDR2 YNFKEQ. Here the CDR3 reads CASSLPGGNGELFF. The CDR3 nucleotides read TGTGCCAGCAGCTTACCAGGGGGGAACGGGGAGCTGTTTTTT.

This chain links TRBV15 with TRBJ1-5; D is uncertain. The germline V and J ends were trimmed by 5 bases and 3 bases, with 17 bases remaining between them. Germline CDR1 is LNHNV and CDR2 is YYDKDF (reference sequence). The CDR3 extends over 16 amino acids. The CDR3 reads CATSPEGGGINQPQHF. The CDR3, as DNA: TGTGCCACCAGCCCCGAGGGTGGAGGGATCAATCAGCCCCAGCATTTT. Using reference TRBV15 and TRBJ1-5 for the parts outside the CDR3, the full variable domain is DAMVIQNPRYQVTQFGKPVTLSCSQTLNHNVMYWYQQKSSQAPKLLFHYYDKDFNNEADTPDNFQSRRPNTSFCFLDIRSPGLGDTAMYLCATSPEGGGINQPQHFGDGTRLSIL.

The rearrangement joins TRBV5-1 to TRBJ1-1; TRBD1 matches at 7 bases. The CDR3 has 16 residues. Unmatched junction bases numbered 5, after V lost 0 bases and J lost 0 bases. Germline V CDR1 and CDR2: SGHRS, YFSETQ. This CDR3 reads CASSLDGTAMNTEAFF. The CDR3 DNA reads TGCGCCAGCAGCTTGGACGGGACAGCGATGAACACTGAAGCTTTCTTT.

J is TRBJ2-5 and V is TRBV5-1, with 8 bases aligning to TRBD1. Unmatched junction bases numbered 7, after V lost 4 bases and J lost 5 bases. The CDR3 has 14 amino acids. Germline CDR1 is SGHRS and CDR2 is YFSETQ. The CDR3 reads CASSHGQGRETQYF. In DNA form, the CDR3 reads TGCGCCAGCAGCCACGGACAGGGCCGGGAGACCCAGTACTTC.

This chain uses TRBV14 with TRBJ1-2; tentative D call: TRBD1 (5 bases). The germline V gene has CDR1 SGHDN and CDR2 FVKESK. This CDR3 comprises 15 residues. V gave up 0 bases and J gave up 4 bases, with 12 bases separating them. The CDR3 DNA is TGTGCCAGCAGCCAAGATACGGGACTTCTCTATGGCTACACCTTC. As protein: CASSQDTGLLYGYTF.

This rearrangement joins TRBV6-5 to TRBJ2-2; a possible D gene is TRBD1 (6 bases). Germline V gene sequence: CDR1 MNHEY, CDR2 SVGAGI. This CDR3 is built from 15 residues. Trimming shortened V by 7 bases and J by 1 base, and 13 bases separated the two germline ends. CDR3 loop: CASNVDRMNTGELFF. The CDR3 nucleotides read TGTGCCAGCAACGTAGACAGGATGAACACCGGGGAGCTGTTTTTT.

This clone was recorded many times. V usage is TRBV19 and J usage is TRBJ2-1, with 12 bases matching TRBD2. The CDR3 consists of 15 residues. The germline V gene has CDR1 LNHDA and CDR2 SQIVND (reference sequence). Trimming at V came to 3 bases and at J to 4 bases, leaving 1 base not matched to a gene. CDR3 in DNA: TGTGCCAGTAGTATGACTAGCGGGAGTTACAATGAGCAGTTCTTC. Protein: CASSMTSGSYNEQFF.

This clone has just a few counts. The rearrangement links TRBV10-3 to TRBJ2-1; TRBD2 matches 11 bases. This CDR3 is built from 13 residues. V lost 8 bases to trimming and J lost 10 bases; unmatched junction nucleotides: 7. Per the germline V gene, CDR1 is ENHRY and CDR2 is SYGVKD. The DNA of the CDR3 is TGTGCCATCGGACTAGCGGGTCTAGGGGAGCAGTTCTTC. The encoded protein is CAIGLAGLGEQFF.